The 17 T cell receptor beta chains below all came from one sample that was sequenced in a study of cytomegalovirus exposure and HLA in healthy donors. With 60 Vbeta and 13 Jbeta primers, the PCR was carried out. Method: immunoSEQ multiplex PCR; TCRdb's copy keeps in-frame clones and lacks some. This sample yields 210,000 or so clones, of which about nine tenths are seen a single time; 1% to 1.5% belongs to the top ten. The specimen sequenced was PBMCs. These receptors came from a man aged 30 to 45 in good health and CMV-seronegative.

V gene TRBV19 combines with J gene TRBJ2-3, with 9 bases identical to TRBD2. J was trimmed by 1 base and V by 6 bases; bases with no gene match: 5. Per germline, CDR1 LNHDA and CDR2 SQIVND (reference sequence). This CDR3 is 15 amino acids long. The CDR3 spells CASSRGRVGTDTQYF. For the CDR3, the DNA is TGTGCCAGTAGCCGCGGGAGGGTCGGCACAGATACGCAGTATTTT.

The V and J genes are TRBV19 and TRBJ1-1; D is uncertain. From germline, CDR1 is LNHDA and CDR2 SQIVND (reference sequence). V lost 2 bases and J 1 base, leaving 5 bases between the germline ends. CDR3 length: 13 amino acids. In nucleotides, the CDR3 is TGTGCCAGTAGTATATCAGGGAACACTGAAGCTTTCTTT. Protein: CASSISGNTEAFF.

The V and J genes are TRBV28 and TRBJ2-7, with D perhaps matching TRBD1 (6 bases). This CDR3 contains 15 residues. Trimming removed 1 base at V and 3 bases at J, with 13 bases between. The germline CDR1 and CDR2 sequences are MDHEN and SYDVKM. The CDR3 sequence is CASSLSHRAFYEQYF. In DNA, the CDR3 is TGTGCCAGCAGTTTATCTCACAGGGCTTTCTACGAGCAGTACTTC.

The gene calls are TRBV6-5 and TRBJ1-1; 11 nucleotides agree with TRBD1. CDR3 length equals 14 residues. Germline CDR1 reads MNHEY; CDR2 reads SVGAGI. The ends lost 5 bases at V and 7 bases at J; junction bases unmatched: 6. CDR3: CASSTGTGGGEAFF. The CDR3 DNA is TGTGCCAGCAGTACAGGGACAGGGGGAGGTGAAGCTTTCTTT.

The V and J genes are TRBV6-4 and TRBJ2-7, with D possibly matching TRBD2 (6 bases). Germline assignment: CDR1 MRHNA and CDR2 SNTAGT. This CDR3 has 12 residues. Trimming pared 6 bases from V and 1 base from J, leaving 7 bases between. Here the CDR3 reads CASRLASYEQYF. The CDR3 region has the DNA TGTGCCAGCAGGCTAGCGTCCTACGAGCAGTACTTC.

The V and J genes are TRBV7-9 and TRBJ1-5; weak D call: TRBD1 (6 bases). The CDR3 length is 14 residues. Deletions cut 5 bases from V and 1 base from J, with 9 bases between. Looked up from germline, CDR1 is SEHNR and CDR2 is FQNEAQ (reference sequence). Here the CDR3 reads CASSPQGSNQPQHF. In DNA form, the CDR3 reads TGTGCCAGCAGCCCCCAGGGGAGCAATCAGCCCCAGCATTTT.

V gene TRBV27 combines with J gene TRBJ2-6; D is unclear. V lost 0 bases and J lost 2, with 11 bases in between. The CDR3 runs to 17 residues. Germline CDR1 MNHEY, CDR2 SMNVEV (reference sequence). The CDR3 here is CASSLSRREAGANVLTF. CDR3 DNA: TGTGCCAGCAGTTTATCGCGGAGAGAAGCTGGGGCCAACGTCCTGACTTTC.

The CDR3 coding sequence is TGTGCCAGCAGTCCGACAGTCGCGGGAGTTCAGTACTTC. Translated: CASSPTVAGVQYF. The chain recombines TRBV27 with TRBJ2-4, with 7 nucleotides matching TRBD2. The trim removed 5 bases at V and 11 bases at J, leaving 9 bases unmatched. From germline, CDR1 is MNHEY and CDR2 SMNVEV (reference sequence). The CDR3 loop spans 13 amino acids.

The genes are TRBV19 and TRBJ2-3, with D uncertain. Trimming cost V 3 bases and J 6 bases, with 7 bases left between them. The CDR3 sequence is 12 residues long. CDR1 is LNHDA and CDR2 is SQIVND in the germline V gene (reference sequence). Here the CDR3 reads CASSIRADTQYF. CDR3 in DNA: TGTGCCAGTAGTATTCGAGCGGATACGCAGTATTTT.

The chain employs TRBV2 and TRBJ1-2; 9 nucleotides line up with TRBD1. Germline V CDR1 and CDR2: SNHLY, FYNNEI. Germline trimming cut 8 bases from V and 6 bases from J; bases unmatched to any gene: 1. The CDR3 is made up of 11 amino acids. In nucleotides, the CDR3 is TGTGCCAGCCGGGACAGGGATGGCTACACCTTC. Residues: CASRDRDGYTF.

The J gene is TRBJ1-2, the V gene TRBV6-5; 8 positions match TRBD1. This CDR3 spans 14 amino acids. The V and J ends lost 2 bases and 4 bases, in that order; junction bases with no gene match: 3. Germline CDR1 and CDR2: MNHEY and SVGAGI. As DNA, the CDR3 is TGTGCCAGCAGTTACGGACAGGGATCCTATGGCTACACCTTC. The encoded protein is CASSYGQGSYGYTF.

This chain connects TRBV4-2 to TRBJ2-1, with TRBD2 matching 8 bases. Germline trimming cut 3 bases from V and 5 bases from J; bases unmatched to any gene: 15. The CDR3 is made up of 18 amino acids. Germline loops: CDR1 LGHNA, CDR2 YNFKEQ. This chain's CDR3 is CASSHPAPGTSTNNEQFF. CDR3 coding DNA: TGTGCCAGCAGCCACCCCGCGCCGGGGACTAGTACGAACAATGAGCAGTTCTTC.

The chain employs TRBV6-5 and TRBJ1-2; possibly TRBD1 for D (6 bases). The V end was cut by 6 bases, the J end by 4 bases, with 18 bases between. The germline gives CDR1 MNHEY, CDR2 SVGAGI. The CDR3 consists of 15 residues. The CDR3 coding sequence is TGTGCCAGCAGCTGGGCCGGGGGGCGGGTCTATGGCTACACCTTC. Protein product: CASSWAGGRVYGYTF.

CDR3 sequence reads: CASSLAGGWYEQYF. The CDR3 nucleotides read TGCGCCAGCAGCTTGGCAGGGGGGTGGTACGAGCAGTACTTC. The chain combines TRBV5-1 with TRBJ2-7, with a tentative D call TRBD1 (7 bases). The germline V gene has CDR1 SGHRS and CDR2 YFSETQ. This CDR3 region has 14 residues. The V end was cut by 0 bases, the J end by 4 bases, with 11 bases between.

The chain links TRBV9 to TRBJ2-7; TRBD2 agrees at 13 bases. Trimming removed 2 bases from V and 7 bases from J; junction bases left unmatched: 6. CDR1 is SGDLS, CDR2 YYNGEE, per germline. The CDR3 is made up of 15 amino acids. The CDR3 DNA reads as TGTGCCAGCAGCGTCGGACTAGCGGGAGTGGGGGAGCAGTACTTC. Its translation: CASSVGLAGVGEQYF.

This rearrangement joins TRBV4-1 to TRBJ1-1; the D is unclear. This CDR3 is built from 15 residues. The V end was cut by 1 base, the J end by 0 bases, with 9 bases between. The germline gives CDR1 MGHRA, CDR2 YSYEKL. The CDR3 nucleotides are TGCGCCAGCAGCCAAGGGGAGGGCTTGAACACTGAAGCTTTCTTT. Translating it yields CASSQGEGLNTEAFF.

The chain links TRBV19 to TRBJ1-2, with a possible D match to TRBD1 (6 bases). The CDR3 sequence is 12 residues long. Trimming took 9 bases from V and 2 from J, leaving 10 bases between them. Germline CDR1 and CDR2: LNHDA and SQIVND (reference sequence). The CDR3 coding sequence is TGTGCCAGCGTTACAGGGAACTATGGCTACACCTTC. Protein product: CASVTGNYGYTF.